What follows is one T cell receptor (beta chain) and its context. Its antigen is not identified. Per germline, CDR1 SGDLS and CDR2 YYNGEE. This CDR3 spans 20 amino acids. Trimming removed 0 bases from V and 1 base from J; junction bases left unmatched: 18. The sample belongs to a study of T cell responses to AZD1222 COVID-19 vaccine. The data were produced by immunoSEQ multiplex PCR, yet TCRdb's version contains in-frame clones alone and is incomplete. Of 130,000 to 150,000 clones listed, roughly 92% are singletons. Study-level findings and limits: Elevations in Spike-specific TCR breadth and depth followed administration of two AZD1222 doses.

The source material was peripheral blood, sampled on day 0 of AZD1222 vaccination. The clonotype was recovered from an adult in good health. The chain combines TRBV9 with TRBJ1-1, with 7 bases matching TRBD1. CDR3 protein: CASSVARWEVGGSGNTEAFF. CDR3 sequence (DNA): TGTGCCAGCAGCGTAGCCCGGTGGGAGGTAGGGGGCTCAGGGAACACTGAAGCTTTCTTT. The full variable domain, completed using reference TRBV9 and TRBJ1-1, is DSGVTQTPKHLITATGQRVTLRCSPRSGDLSVYWYQQSLDQGLQFLIQYYNGEERAKGNILERFSAQQFPDLHSELNLSSLELGDSALYFCASSVARWEVGGSGNTEAFFGQGTRLTVV.